This T cell receptor beta chain is from a study of T cell responses to AZD1222 COVID-19 vaccine. Using immunoSEQ multiplex PCR, the repertoire was profiled, and TCRdb retains in-frame clones only, with some absent. The data show 95,000 to 150,000 clones, more than 80% seen once. The starting material was peripheral blood, obtained on day 0 of AZD1222 vaccination. This TCR came from an adult in good health.

The CDR3 here is CAISPGGDGGNTIYF. CDR3 in DNA: TGTGCCATCAGCCCCGGAGGTGACGGAGGAAACACCATATATTTT. V usage is TRBV10-3 and J usage is TRBJ1-3; D uncertain. Looked up from germline, CDR1 is ENHRY and CDR2 is SYGVKD. The CDR3 runs to 15 residues. Trimming left V 6 bases short and J 4 bases short, with 16 bases between.